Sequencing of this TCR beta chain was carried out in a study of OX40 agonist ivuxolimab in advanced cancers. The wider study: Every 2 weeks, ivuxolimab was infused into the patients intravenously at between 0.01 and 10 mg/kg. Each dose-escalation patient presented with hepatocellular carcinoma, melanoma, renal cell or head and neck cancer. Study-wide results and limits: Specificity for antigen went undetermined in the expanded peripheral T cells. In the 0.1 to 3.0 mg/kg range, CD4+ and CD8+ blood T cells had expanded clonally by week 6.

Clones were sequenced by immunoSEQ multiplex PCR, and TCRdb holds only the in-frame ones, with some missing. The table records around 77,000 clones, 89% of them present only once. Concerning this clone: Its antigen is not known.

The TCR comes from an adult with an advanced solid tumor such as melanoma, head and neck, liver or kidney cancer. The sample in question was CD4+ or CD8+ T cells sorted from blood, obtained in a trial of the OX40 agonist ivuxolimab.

The CDR3: CAWSVGLSGQHNSPLHF. The CDR3 DNA sequence: TGTGCCTGGAGTGTAGGGCTATCGGGACAGCACAATTCACCCCTCCACTTT. J is TRBJ1-6 and V is TRBV30; 7 positions match TRBD1. The V gene end was trimmed by 0 bases and the J gene end by 7 bases; junction bases not matched to a gene: 12. Germline V gene lookup returns CDR1 GTSNPN and CDR2 SVGIG (reference sequence). The CDR3 length is 17 residues.